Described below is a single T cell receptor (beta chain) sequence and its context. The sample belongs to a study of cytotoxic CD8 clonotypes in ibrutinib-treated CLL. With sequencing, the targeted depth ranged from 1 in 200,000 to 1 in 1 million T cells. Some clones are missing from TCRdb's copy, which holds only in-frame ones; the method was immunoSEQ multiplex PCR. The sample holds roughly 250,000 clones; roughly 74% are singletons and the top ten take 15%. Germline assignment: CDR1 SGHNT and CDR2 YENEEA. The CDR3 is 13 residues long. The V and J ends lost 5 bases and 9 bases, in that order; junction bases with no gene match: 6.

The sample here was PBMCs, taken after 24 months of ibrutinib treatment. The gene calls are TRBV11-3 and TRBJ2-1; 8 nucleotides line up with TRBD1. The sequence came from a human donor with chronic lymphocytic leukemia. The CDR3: CASSQQGAVEQFF. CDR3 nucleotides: TGTGCCAGCAGCCAGCAGGGGGCTGTTGAGCAGTTCTTC.